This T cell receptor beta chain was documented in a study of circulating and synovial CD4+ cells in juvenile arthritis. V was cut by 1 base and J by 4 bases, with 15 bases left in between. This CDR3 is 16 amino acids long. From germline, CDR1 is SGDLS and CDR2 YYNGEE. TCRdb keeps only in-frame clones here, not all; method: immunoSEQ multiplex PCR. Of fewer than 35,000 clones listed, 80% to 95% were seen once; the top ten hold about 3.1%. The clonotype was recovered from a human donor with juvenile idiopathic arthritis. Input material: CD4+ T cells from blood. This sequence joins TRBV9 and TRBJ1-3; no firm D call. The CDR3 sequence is CASSVQSRVSGNTIYF. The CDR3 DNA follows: TGTGCCAGCAGCGTACAGAGTCGGGTGTCCGGAAACACCATATATTTT.